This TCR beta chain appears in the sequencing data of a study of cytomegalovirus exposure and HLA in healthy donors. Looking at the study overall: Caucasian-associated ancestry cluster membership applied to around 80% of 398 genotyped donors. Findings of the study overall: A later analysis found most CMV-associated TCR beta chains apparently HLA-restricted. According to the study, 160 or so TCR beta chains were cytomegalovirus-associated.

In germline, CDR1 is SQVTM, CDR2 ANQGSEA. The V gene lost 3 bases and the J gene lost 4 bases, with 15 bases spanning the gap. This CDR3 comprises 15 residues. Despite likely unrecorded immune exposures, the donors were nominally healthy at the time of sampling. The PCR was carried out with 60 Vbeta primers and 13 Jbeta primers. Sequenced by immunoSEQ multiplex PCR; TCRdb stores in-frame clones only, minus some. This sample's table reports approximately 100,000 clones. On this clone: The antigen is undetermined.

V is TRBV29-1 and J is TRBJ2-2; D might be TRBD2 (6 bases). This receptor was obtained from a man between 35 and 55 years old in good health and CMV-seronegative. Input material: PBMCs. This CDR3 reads CSVEVGGRGTGELFF. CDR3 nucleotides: TGCAGCGTTGAGGTGGGGGGTAGGGGCACCGGGGAGCTGTTTTTT.